Given below is one T cell receptor beta chain in context. Using immunoSEQ multiplex PCR, the repertoire was profiled, and TCRdb retains in-frame clones only, with some absent. Among about 110,000 clones, around 85% were seen once, and the ten largest hold around 4.6%. The data were obtained in a study of T cell responses to AZD1222 COVID-19 vaccine. Study at large: Investigators merged groups given second doses at roughly 4 or roughly 12 weeks.

Between the trimmed V and J ends, which lost 6 bases and 1 base, there was a span of 13 bases. CDR3 length equals 15 residues. CDR1 and CDR2 from the germline V gene are SEHNR and FQNEAQ (reference sequence). Sequenced material: peripheral blood, taken on day 0 of AZD1222 vaccination. This TCR was sampled from an adult in good health. This sequence joins TRBV7-9 and TRBJ2-1, with D hard to call. In DNA form, the CDR3 reads TGTGCCAGCAGGGACCTCGGGTGGTCCTACAATGAGCAGTTCTTC. This gives the protein CASRDLGWSYNEQFF.